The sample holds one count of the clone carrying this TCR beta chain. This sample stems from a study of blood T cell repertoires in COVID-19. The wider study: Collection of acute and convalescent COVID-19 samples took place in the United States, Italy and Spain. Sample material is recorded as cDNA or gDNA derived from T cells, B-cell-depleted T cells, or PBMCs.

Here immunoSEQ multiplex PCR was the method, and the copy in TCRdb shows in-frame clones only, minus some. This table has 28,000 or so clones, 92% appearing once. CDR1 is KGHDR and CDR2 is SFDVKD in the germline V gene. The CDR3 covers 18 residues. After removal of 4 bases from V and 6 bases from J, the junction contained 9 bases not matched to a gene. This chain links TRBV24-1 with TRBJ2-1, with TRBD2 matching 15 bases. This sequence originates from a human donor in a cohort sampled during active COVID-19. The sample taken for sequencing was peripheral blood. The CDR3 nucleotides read TGTGCCACCAGTGAACACGGACTAGCGGGGGGGTCTCCCAATGAGCAGTTCTTC. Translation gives CATSEHGLAGGSPNEQFF.